The 8 T cell receptor beta chains below were found in one sample sequenced in a study of response to subunit inactivated influenza vaccine. TCRdb reprocessed the RT-PCR reads via MiXCR and lists one record per CDR3 protein. Of fewer than 350,000 distinct CDR3 sequences in the sample, 20% to 25% were seen once. Material: PBMCs from blood, obtained approximately 20 months after vaccination. Receptor source: a man aged 50-75 years who received an inactivated influenza vaccine.

The V and J genes are TRBV12-3 or TRBV12-4 and TRBJ2-7; D is unresolved. This CDR3 has 12 residues. The ends were cut back, 5 bases at V and 3 bases at J, with 8 bases in the middle. The DNA of the CDR3 is TGTGCCAGCAGTGAAGGATTCTACGAGCAGTACTTC. This gives the protein CASSEGFYEQYF.

Note on this clonotype: Here the CDR3 omits its conserved ending phenylalanine or tryptophan, so a read error is the likely source. The chain is built from TRBV12-3 or TRBV12-4 and TRBJ1-2; D gene unclear. The CDR3 is made up of 14 amino acids. Trimming removed 3 bases at V and 0 bases at J, with 8 bases between. The CDR3 here is CASSFSGSNYGYTY. The CDR3 region has the DNA TGTGCCAGCAGTTTTTCGGGGTCTAACTATGGCTACACCTAC.

As for this clonotype: The junction does not match germline at one end; this may be a read error. The gene calls are TRBV20-1 and TRBJ1-1, with D unclear. Germline V gene lookup returns CDR1 DFQATT and CDR2 SNEGSKA (reference sequence). The CDR3 runs to 12 residues. CDR3 nucleotides: TGCAGTCCTTTCTCGGGTGGCACTAAAGCTTTCTTT. Translation gives CSPFSGGTKAFF.

This clonotype occurred many times. The chain carries TRBV28 and TRBJ1-5; no clear D gene. CDR3 size: 12 residues. V was clipped by 7 bases and J by 16 bases, with 20 bases between them. In germline, CDR1 is MDHEN, CDR2 SYDVKM. DNA of the CDR3: TGTGCCAGCACTTCTGCCGCAAGGACCCCCCATTTT. Encoded protein: CASTSAARTPHF.

This clonotype was counted between two and nine times. The rearrangement joins TRBV11-2 to TRBJ2-3; 9 bases line up with TRBD1. The CDR3 totals 14 residues. Trimming removed 4 bases from V and 5 bases from J; junction bases left unmatched: 4. Germline V lookup: CDR1 SGHAT, CDR2 FQNNGV. The CDR3 here is CASSSGQGLDTQYF. CDR3 nucleotides: TGTGCCAGCAGCTCGGGACAGGGTTTAGATACGCAGTATTTT.

The chain employs TRBV5-1 and TRBJ2-7, with 8 bases fitting TRBD1. The CDR3 runs to 14 residues. Per the germline V gene, CDR1 is SGHRS and CDR2 is YFSETQ. The V segment lost 4 bases and the J segment 1 base; nucleotides outside the gene matches: 4. As DNA, the CDR3 is TGCGCCAGCAGCGGGGACAGGCCGTCCTACGAGCAGTACTTC. It codes for CASSGDRPSYEQYF.

This clonotype was seen more than once but under ten times. The genes are TRBV11-2 and TRBJ1-6; 7 bases map to TRBD1. J was trimmed by 5 bases and V by 5 bases; bases with no gene match: 6. This CDR3 is 15 amino acids long. Germline values: CDR1 SGHAT, CDR2 FQNNGV. CDR3 sequence: CASSLRDRDNSPLHF. The CDR3 DNA is TGTGCCAGCAGCCTCCGGGACAGAGATAATTCACCCCTCCACTTT.

DNA of the CDR3: TGTGCCAGCAGCTTGGACAGCGATCAAGAGACCCAGTACTTC. Its translation is CASSLDSDQETQYF. The rearrangement links TRBV5-4 to TRBJ2-5; D remains ambiguous. Germline CDR1 SGHNT, CDR2 YYREEE (reference sequence). V lost 0 bases, J lost 2 bases, and 8 bases lay in between. The CDR3 is 14 residues long.